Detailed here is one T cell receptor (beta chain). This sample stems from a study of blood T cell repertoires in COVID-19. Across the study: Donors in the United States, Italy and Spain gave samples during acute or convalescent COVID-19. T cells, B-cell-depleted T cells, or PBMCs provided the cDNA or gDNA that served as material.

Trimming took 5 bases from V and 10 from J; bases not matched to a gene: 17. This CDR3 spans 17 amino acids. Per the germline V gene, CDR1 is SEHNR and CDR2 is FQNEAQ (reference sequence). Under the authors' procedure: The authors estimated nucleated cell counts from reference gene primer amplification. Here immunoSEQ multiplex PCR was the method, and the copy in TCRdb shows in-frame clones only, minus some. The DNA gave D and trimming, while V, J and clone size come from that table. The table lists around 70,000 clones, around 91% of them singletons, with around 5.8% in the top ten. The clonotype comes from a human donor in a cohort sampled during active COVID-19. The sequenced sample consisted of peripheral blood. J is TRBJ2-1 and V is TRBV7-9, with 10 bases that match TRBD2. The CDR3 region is CASSIRLAGKRSGEQFF. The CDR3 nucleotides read TGTGCCAGCAGCATAAGACTAGCGGGTAAAAGGTCGGGCGAGCAGTTCTTC.